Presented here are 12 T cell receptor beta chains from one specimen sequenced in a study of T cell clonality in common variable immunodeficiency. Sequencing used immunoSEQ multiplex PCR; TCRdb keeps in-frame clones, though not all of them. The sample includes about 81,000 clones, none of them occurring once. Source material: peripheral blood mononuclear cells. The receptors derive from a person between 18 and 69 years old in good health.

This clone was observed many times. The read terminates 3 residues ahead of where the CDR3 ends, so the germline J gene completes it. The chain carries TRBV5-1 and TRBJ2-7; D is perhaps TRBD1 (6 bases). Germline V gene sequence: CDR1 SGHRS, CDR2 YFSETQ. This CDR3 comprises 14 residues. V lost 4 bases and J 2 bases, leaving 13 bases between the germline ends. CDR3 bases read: TGCGCCAGCAGCCCGACGACAGGCCCCTACGAG. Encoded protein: CASSPTTGPYE. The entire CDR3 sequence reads CASSPTTGPYEQYF.

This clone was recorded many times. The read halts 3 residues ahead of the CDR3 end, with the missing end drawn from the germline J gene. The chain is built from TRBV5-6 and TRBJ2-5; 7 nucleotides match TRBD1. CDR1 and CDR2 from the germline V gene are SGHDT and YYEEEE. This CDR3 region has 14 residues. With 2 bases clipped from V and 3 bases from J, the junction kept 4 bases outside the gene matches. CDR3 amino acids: CASSFGTAEETQYF. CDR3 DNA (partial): TGTGCCAGCAGCTTTGGGACAGCGGAAGAGACC.

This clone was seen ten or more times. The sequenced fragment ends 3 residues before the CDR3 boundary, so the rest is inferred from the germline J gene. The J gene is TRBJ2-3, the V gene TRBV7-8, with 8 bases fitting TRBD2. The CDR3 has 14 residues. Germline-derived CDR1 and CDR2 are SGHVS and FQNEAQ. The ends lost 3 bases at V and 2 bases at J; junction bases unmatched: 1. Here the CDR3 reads CASSFGLATDTQYF. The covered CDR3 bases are TGTGCCAGCAGCTTCGGACTAGCCACAGATACG.

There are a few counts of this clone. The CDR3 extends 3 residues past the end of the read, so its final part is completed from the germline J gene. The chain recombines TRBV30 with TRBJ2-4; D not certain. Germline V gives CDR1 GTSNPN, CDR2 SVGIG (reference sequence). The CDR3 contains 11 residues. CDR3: CACLESYGQYF. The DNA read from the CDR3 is TGTGCCTGTCTAGAGTCCTATGGT.

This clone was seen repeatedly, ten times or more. The CDR3 region is CASSPRLAGLTDTQYF. The DNA read from the CDR3 is TGTGCCAGCTCACCTAGACTAGCGGGGCTCACAGATACG. V is TRBV18 and J is TRBJ2-3, with TRBD2 matching over 11 bases. The CDR3 end lies 3 residues beyond the end of the read and is filled in from the germline J gene. CDR1 and CDR2 (germline): KGHSH, LQKENI. The junction had 4 bases not matched to a gene; V was cut back by 3 bases and J by 2 bases. CDR3 length: 16 amino acids.

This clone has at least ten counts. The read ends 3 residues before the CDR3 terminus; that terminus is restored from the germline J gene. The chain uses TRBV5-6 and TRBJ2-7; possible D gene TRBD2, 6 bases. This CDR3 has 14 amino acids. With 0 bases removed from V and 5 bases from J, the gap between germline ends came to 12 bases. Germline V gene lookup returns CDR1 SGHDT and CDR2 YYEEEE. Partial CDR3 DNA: TGTGCCAGCAGCTTGGGGCTAGCGCCCGACGAG. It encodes CASSLGLAPDE. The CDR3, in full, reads CASSLGLAPDEQYF.

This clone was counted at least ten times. The CDR3 protein is CASSIRASSYEQYF. Incomplete CDR3 DNA: TGTGCCAGTAGTATCAGGGCATCCTCCTACGAG. This chain uses TRBV19 with TRBJ2-7; D is possibly TRBD1 (5 bases). The CDR3 end is not reached by the read, which stops 3 residues before it; the germline J gene fills it in. V shed 3 bases and J shed 0 bases, with 9 bases lying between them. CDR1 LNHDA and CDR2 SQIVND come from the germline V gene (reference sequence). There are 14 residues in the CDR3.

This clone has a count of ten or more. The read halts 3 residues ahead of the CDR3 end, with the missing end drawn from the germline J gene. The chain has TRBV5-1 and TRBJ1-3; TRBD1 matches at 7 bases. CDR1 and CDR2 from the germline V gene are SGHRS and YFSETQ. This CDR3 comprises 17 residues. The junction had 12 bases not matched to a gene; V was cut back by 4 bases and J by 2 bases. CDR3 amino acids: CASSPRGDSATGNTIYF. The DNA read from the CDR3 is TGCGCCAGCAGCCCGAGGGGGGACAGCGCTACTGGAAACACC.

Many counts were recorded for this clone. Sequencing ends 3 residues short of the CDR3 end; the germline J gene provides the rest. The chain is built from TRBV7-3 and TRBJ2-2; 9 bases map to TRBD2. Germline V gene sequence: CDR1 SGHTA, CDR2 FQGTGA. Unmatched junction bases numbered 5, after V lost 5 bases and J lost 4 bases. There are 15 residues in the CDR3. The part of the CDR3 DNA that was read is TGTGCCAGCAGCGCTAGCGGGACGGGCACCGGGGAG. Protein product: CASSASGTGTGE. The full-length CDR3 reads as CASSASGTGTGELFF.

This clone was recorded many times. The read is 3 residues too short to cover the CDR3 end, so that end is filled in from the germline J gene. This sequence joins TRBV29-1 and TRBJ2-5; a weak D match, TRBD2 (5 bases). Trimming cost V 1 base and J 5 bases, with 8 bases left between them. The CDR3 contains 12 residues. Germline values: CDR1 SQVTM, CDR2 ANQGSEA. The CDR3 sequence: CSVEGRGETQYF. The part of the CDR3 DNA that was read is TGCAGCGTTGAAGGTAGAGGGGAGACC.

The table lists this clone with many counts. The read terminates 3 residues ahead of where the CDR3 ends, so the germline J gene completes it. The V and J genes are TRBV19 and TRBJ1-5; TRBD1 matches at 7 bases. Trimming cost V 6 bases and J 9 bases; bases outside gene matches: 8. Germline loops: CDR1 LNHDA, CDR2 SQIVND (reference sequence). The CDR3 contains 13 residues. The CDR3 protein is CASSLKGARPQHF. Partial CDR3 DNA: TGTGCCAGTAGCTTGAAGGGGGCTCGGCCC.

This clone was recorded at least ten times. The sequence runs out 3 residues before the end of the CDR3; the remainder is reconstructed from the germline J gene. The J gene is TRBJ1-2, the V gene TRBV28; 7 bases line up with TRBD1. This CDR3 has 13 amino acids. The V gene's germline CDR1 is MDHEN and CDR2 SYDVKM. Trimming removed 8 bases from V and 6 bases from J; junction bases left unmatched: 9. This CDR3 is CASARGWKNGYTF. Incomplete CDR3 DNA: TGTGCCAGCGCCAGGGGGTGGAAGAATGGC.